Here is one T cell receptor beta chain with its context. The data derive from a study of shared T cell receptors in the human thymus. Germline CDR1 reads SGHDT; CDR2 reads YYEEEE. CDR3 size: 16 residues. Trimming took off 4 bases at V and 2 bases at J, with 17 bases between the two ends. Produced via immunoSEQ multiplex PCR; TCRdb's table is partial and in-frame only. The sample has roughly 710,000 clones; 70% to 90% are singletons. These data were also reused for a study on human thymus T cells. From that paper: Donation was from healthy Finnish infants who were having corrective surgery that addressed congenital heart defects. The source of the thymus tissue was resections taken during corrective heart surgery. Within thymic and blood repertoires, V and J gene usage appeared to be biased. Highly overlapping thymic repertoires in unrelated individuals were reported by related research.

V gene TRBV5-6 combines with J gene TRBJ2-3; D perhaps matches TRBD1 (5 bases). Material: thymocytes. The receptor's source is a girl in the first two years of life with a congenital heart defect. CDR3 amino acids: CASSIEANRITDTQYF. CDR3 DNA: TGTGCCAGCAGCATTGAGGCTAACAGGATCACAGATACGCAGTATTTT.